A single sample is the source of the 6 T cell receptor beta chains below, sequenced in a study of glioma-infiltrating T cells after dendritic cell vaccination. The protocol was immunoSEQ multiplex PCR, while the TCRdb copy is restricted to in-frame clones and leaves out a portion. The sample carries under 130,000 clones, 75% to 85% recorded once. The sample was blood, taken before dendritic cell vaccination. Receptors were obtained from a human donor with glioblastoma.

The DNA for the CDR3 is TGTGCCAGTAGTAAGACAGGATATAACTATGGCTACACCTTC. The encoded protein is CASSKTGYNYGYTF. The gene calls are TRBV19 and TRBJ1-2; D may be TRBD1 (6 bases). Trimming shortened V by 4 bases and J by 1 base, and 10 bases separated the two germline ends. The CDR3 sequence is 14 residues long. Germline V gives CDR1 LNHDA, CDR2 SQIVND (reference sequence).

This sequence joins TRBV7-2 and TRBJ2-5; no reliable D call. The J call may be in error: the DNA end matches TRBJ2-7 better. Germline CDR1 reads SGHTA; CDR2 reads FQGNSA. The CDR3 is made up of 13 amino acids. The CDR3 reads CASSPTRSYEQYF. The CDR3 DNA follows: TGTGCCAGCAGCCCTACCAGGTCCTACGAGCAGTACTTC.

The chain's CDR3 is CASSFRLAGGEADTQYF. For the CDR3, the DNA is TGCGCCAGCAGCTTCCGACTAGCGGGGGGGGAAGCAGATACGCAGTATTTT. The chain uses TRBV5-1 and TRBJ2-3; 14 positions agree with TRBD2. Germline V gene data show CDR1 as SGHRS and CDR2 as YFSETQ. V dropped 2 bases and J dropped 4; count of bases not matched to a gene: 6. The length of the CDR3 is 17 residues.

V is TRBV2 and J is TRBJ2-3, with 10 bases lining up with TRBD1. CDR1 and CDR2 from the germline V gene are SNHLY and FYNNEI. This CDR3 has 16 amino acids. After removal of 1 base from V and 3 bases from J, the junction contained 4 bases not matched to a gene. In nucleotides, the CDR3 is TGTGCCAGCAGTGAAGTACGGGACAGGGGAACAGATACGCAGTATTTT. Its protein product is CASSEVRDRGTDTQYF.

V gene TRBV25-1 combines with J gene TRBJ2-3, with 10 bases fitting TRBD2. Looked up from germline, CDR1 is MGHDK and CDR2 is SYGVNS. The CDR3 has 16 residues. With 2 bases clipped from V and 5 bases from J, the junction kept 7 bases outside the gene matches. The CDR3 bases are TGTGCCAGCAGTGAACCCCTAGCGGGGGAGAGAGATACGCAGTATTTT. This translates into CASSEPLAGERDTQYF.

The chain is built from TRBV6-4 and TRBJ2-1; 9 bases map to TRBD2. Germline CDR1 is MRHNA and CDR2 is SNTAGT. CDR3 length equals 16 residues. V shed 2 bases and J 2 bases; nucleotides not matched to a gene: 4. The CDR3 nucleotides read TGTGCCAGCAGTGACAACGGCGGGGGGGCCTACAATGAGCAGTTCTTC. Translation: CASSDNGGGAYNEQFF.